The sample holds one count of the clone carrying this T cell receptor beta chain. The sample belongs to a study of blood T cell repertoires in COVID-19. On the study more broadly: Acute-phase and convalescent COVID-19 samples originated in the United States, Italy and Spain. Sources were T cells, B-cell-depleted T cells, or PBMCs; the material itself was cDNA or gDNA.

Source study methods: Estimates of nucleated cell counts were drawn from the amplification of reference gene primers. Data came from immunoSEQ multiplex PCR; TCRdb stores just in-frame clones and leaves some out. Clonal size and the V and J genes are those of that table, whereas D and trimming came from the DNA. The table has roughly 85,000 clones, about three quarters seen once. Trimming removed 7 bases from V and 5 bases from J, with 21 bases in between. The germline gives CDR1 SNHLY, CDR2 FYNNEI. CDR3 length equals 16 residues. The genes are TRBV2 and TRBJ2-1, with D possibly TRBD2 on 5 matching bases. This clonotype originated in a human donor in a cohort sampled during active COVID-19. Sequencing was carried out using peripheral blood. In nucleotides, the CDR3 is TGTGCCAGCAAGGGCGGATCCGGGGAGCGAAACAATGAGCAGTTCTTC. This encodes CASKGGSGERNNEQFF. Together with reference TRBV2 and TRBJ2-1, the CDR3 gives the full variable domain: EPEVTQTPSHQVTQMGQEVILRCVPISNHLYFYWYRQILGQKVEFLVSFYNNEISEKSEIFDDQFSVERPDGSNFTLKIRSTKLEDSAMYFCASKGGSGERNNEQFFGPGTRLTVL.